This T cell receptor (beta chain) is drawn from a study of molecular identifiers for immune sequencing clone quantification. Findings and limits, study-wide: Molecules of identical TCR sharing a barcode could underestimate highly expanded clone sizes. Whereas naive cells kept under 1% of molecules in clones above 20 RNA copies, such clones held over 99% in effectors.

A remark on this clonotype: Its specificity is unknown. A much larger clone differs from this one at a single base, so this may be a read error.

TCRdb reprocessed the PCR reads via MiXCR and lists one record per CDR3 protein. The table records 550,000 to 750,000 distinct CDR3 sequences, about 20% of them present only once. Based on a CD8+CD4-CCR7+CD45RA+ profile, naive CD8 T cells were sorted. This TCR was sampled from a human donor in good health. Some libraries in this study had Jurkat cell RNA spiked in. Sequencing was performed on naive CD8+ T cells from blood, with Jurkat cell RNA spiked in. The subset: FACS-sorted CD8+CD4-CCR7+CD45RA+ naive T cells.

CDR3 coding DNA: TGTGCCAGTAGTATGTGGGGGGGCCCTGAAGCTTTCTTT. It encodes CASSMWGGPEAFF. The chain is built from TRBV19 and TRBJ1-1; D possibly corresponds to TRBD1 (6 bases). This CDR3 has 13 residues. From germline, CDR1 is LNHDA and CDR2 SQIVND (reference sequence). The V and J ends lost 3 bases and 6 bases respectively, with 11 bases between them.